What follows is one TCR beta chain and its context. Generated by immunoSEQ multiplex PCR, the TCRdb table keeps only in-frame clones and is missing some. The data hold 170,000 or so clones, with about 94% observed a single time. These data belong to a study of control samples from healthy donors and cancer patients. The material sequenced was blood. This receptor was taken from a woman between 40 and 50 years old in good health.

CDR3 residues: CASSVVPGHAPRAEAFF. In DNA, the CDR3 is TGTGCCAGCAGCGTAGTGCCCGGACACGCTCCCCGGGCTGAAGCTTTCTTT. The chain combines TRBV9 with TRBJ1-1, with a tentative D call TRBD1 (5 bases). V was trimmed by 0 bases and J by 6 bases, leaving 21 bases between them. The CDR3 length is 17 residues. Germline CDR1 reads SGDLS; CDR2 reads YYNGEE.